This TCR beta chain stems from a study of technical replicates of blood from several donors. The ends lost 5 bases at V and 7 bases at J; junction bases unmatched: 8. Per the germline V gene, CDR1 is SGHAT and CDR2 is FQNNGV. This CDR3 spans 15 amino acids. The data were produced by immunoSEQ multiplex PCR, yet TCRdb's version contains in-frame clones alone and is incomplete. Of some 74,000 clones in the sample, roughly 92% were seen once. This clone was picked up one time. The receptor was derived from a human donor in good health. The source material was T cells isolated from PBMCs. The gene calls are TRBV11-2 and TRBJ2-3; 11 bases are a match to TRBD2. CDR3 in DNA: TGTGCCAGCAGCCTGGCTAGCGGGAGGCTGAATACGCAGTATTTT. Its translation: CASSLASGRLNTQYF.